This T cell receptor beta chain emerged from a study of OX40 agonist ivuxolimab in advanced cancers. As for the study more broadly: Ivuxolimab was an agonistic, fully human IgG2 monoclonal antibody directed against OX40 (CD134), a costimulatory receptor. Intravenous ivuxolimab was administered to patients every 2 weeks at six dose levels: 0.01, 0.1, 0.3, 1.5, 3 and 10 mg/kg. Of the roughly 50 dose-escalation patients, hepatocellular carcinoma was present in 19, melanoma in approximately 15, renal cell carcinoma in 9 and head and neck cancer in 9. In the dose-escalation cohort, around 80% of patients were male, and the mean age was approximately 60 years with a range of roughly 23 to 90. Patients were allowed to have had prior anti-PD-1, anti-PD-L1 or anti-CTLA-4 therapy, and 40% of the dose-escalation patients had previously received checkpoint inhibitors. Partial responses occurred in three dose-escalation patients, of whom one had hepatocellular carcinoma and two had cutaneous melanoma. Peripheral TCRbeta sequencing was intended to test whether TCR sequence diversity was altered and clonal T-cell expansion was caused by ivuxolimab. The monotherapy dose-escalation portion (N ≈ 50 patients) of the phase I ivuxolimab trial is reported in the paper. Findings and caveats that apply to the study as a whole: In the 0.1-3.0 mg/kg groups, partial responders had among the lowest normalized peripheral clonal expansion, particularly in CD8+ T cells. Low levels of normalized T-cell clonal expansion were also shown by some nonresponding patients. After ivuxolimab, more expanded clones were found on average in CD8+ T cells than in CD4+ T cells. Which antigens the clonally expanded peripheral T cells were specific for was not determined. Clonal expansion of both CD4+ and CD8+ blood T cells was observed from baseline to week 6 at doses 0.1 to 3.0 mg/kg.

The trial excluded patients who had a history of autoimmune disease or who were on systemic immunosuppression. Peripheral blood for TCR sequencing was collected from all dose cohorts at baseline, on cycle 4 day 1, and on cycle 7 day 1. The samples were drawn from a first-in-human, open-label, multicenter phase I dose-escalation trial of ivuxolimab. Adults with locally advanced or metastatic melanoma, renal cell carcinoma, hepatocellular carcinoma or head and neck squamous cell carcinoma were enrolled in the trial. CD4+ and CD8+ T cells were sorted separately from peripheral blood before TCR sequencing. Genomic DNA was isolated from the sorted cells so that the TCRbeta CDR3 region could be sequenced. The immunoSEQ Assay was used to sequence the TCRbeta CDR3 regions. Held by TCRdb, this immuneACCESS table contains in-frame sequences only and omits some clones. Under half of the omission traces to an unresolved V gene where checked; the cause of the rest is unknown. A total of about 3,000 clones appear in this sample, 65% to 85% of them only once. The biggest ten clones account for 15% to 20% of the sample.

From the cysteine up to the phenylalanine, the CDR3 has a length of 16 residues. The read is trimmed to its CDR3 DNA, 48 bases read in frame from base 1. Sequences SQVTM (CDR1) and ANQGSEA (CDR2) are obtained from the germline V gene. After removal of 4 bases from V and 5 bases from J, the junction retains 13 bases not matched to a gene. Comments on this clone: Its antigen is unknown. It has no much larger one-base neighbor in the sample; base qualities were not kept.

This clonotype was obtained from an adult with an advanced solid tumor such as melanoma, head and neck, liver or kidney cancer. Sample: CD4+ or CD8+ T cells sorted from blood, taken in a trial of the OX40 agonist ivuxolimab. The chain couples TRBV29-1 to TRBJ2-2; 7 nucleotides in the junction match TRBD2. The sequence in DNA is TGCAGCGTTGGGGGGTTTGCGGGAGTGAGTACCGGGGAGCTGTTTTTT. The resulting protein is CSVGGFAGVSTGELFF.